The clone carrying this TCR beta chain occurred a few times. Germline V lookup: CDR1 SEHNR, CDR2 FQNEAQ (reference sequence). The CDR3 contains 13 residues. With 2 bases removed from V and 7 bases from J, the gap between germline ends came to 8 bases. The data were obtained in a study of response to subunit inactivated influenza vaccine. TCRdb ran MiXCR on the RT-PCR reads and lists one entry per CDR3 protein. The table includes approximately 230,000 distinct CDR3 sequences, more than 9% detected once. This clonotype originated in a man aged 50-60 years who received an inactivated influenza vaccine. This material consisted of non-naive T cells sorted from PBMCs, taken 14 to 15 days before vaccination. V usage is TRBV7-9 and J usage is TRBJ1-4; a weak D match, TRBD1 (5 bases). DNA of the CDR3: TGTGCCAGCAGCTTAAGGGGATTTGAAAAACTGTTTTTT. As protein: CASSLRGFEKLFF.